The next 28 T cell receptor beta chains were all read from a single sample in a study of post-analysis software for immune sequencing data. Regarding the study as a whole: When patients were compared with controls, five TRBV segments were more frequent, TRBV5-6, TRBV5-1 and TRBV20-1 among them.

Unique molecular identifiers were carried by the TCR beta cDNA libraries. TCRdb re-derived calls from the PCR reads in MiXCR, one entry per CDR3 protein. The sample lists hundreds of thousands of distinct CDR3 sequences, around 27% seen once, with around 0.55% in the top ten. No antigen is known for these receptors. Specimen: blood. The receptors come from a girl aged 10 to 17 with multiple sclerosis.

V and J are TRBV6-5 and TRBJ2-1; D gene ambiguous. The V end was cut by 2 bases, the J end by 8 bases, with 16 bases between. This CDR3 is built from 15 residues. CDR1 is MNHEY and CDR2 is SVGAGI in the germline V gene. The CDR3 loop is CASSYGQATEHEQFF. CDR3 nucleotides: TGTGCCAGCAGTTACGGGCAGGCTACTGAGCATGAGCAGTTCTTC.

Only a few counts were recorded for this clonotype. The CDR3 is CSARDFTQWEGEQFF. The CDR3 DNA follows: TGCAGTGCTAGAGATTTCACACAATGGGAGGGTGAGCAGTTCTTC. The rearrangement uses TRBV20-1 and TRBJ2-1, with 7 bases that match TRBD2. The CDR3 is 15 amino acids. Trimming cost V 0 bases and J 9 bases; bases outside gene matches: 11. CDR1 is DFQATT and CDR2 is SNEGSKA in the germline V gene (reference sequence).

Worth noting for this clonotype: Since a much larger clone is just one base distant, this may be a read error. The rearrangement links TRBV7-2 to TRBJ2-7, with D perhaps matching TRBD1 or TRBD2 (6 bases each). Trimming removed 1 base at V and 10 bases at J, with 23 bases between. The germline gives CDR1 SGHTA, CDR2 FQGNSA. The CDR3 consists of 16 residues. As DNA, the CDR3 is TGTGCCAGCAGCTTAGAGGCGACGGGGGCGGGAACGCCCCAGTACTTC. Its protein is CASSLEATGAGTPQYF.

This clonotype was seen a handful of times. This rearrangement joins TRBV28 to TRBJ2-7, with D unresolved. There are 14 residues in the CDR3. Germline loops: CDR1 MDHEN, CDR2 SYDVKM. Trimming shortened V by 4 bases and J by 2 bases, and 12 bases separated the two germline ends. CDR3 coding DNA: TGTGCCAGCAGTTCATACAAGTCTACCTACGAGCAGTACTTC. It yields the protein CASSSYKSTYEQYF.

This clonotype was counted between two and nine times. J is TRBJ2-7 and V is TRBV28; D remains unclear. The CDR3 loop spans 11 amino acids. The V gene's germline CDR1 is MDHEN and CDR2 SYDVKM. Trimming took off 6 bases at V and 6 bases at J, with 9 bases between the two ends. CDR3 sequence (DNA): TGTGCCAGCAGCAACCTCTTCGAGCAGTACTTC. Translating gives CASSNLFEQYF.

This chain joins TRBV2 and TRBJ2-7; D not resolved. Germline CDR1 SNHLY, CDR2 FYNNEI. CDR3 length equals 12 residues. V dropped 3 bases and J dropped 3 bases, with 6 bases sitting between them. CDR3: CASSEWIYEQYF. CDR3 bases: TGTGCCAGCAGTGAGTGGATCTACGAGCAGTACTTC. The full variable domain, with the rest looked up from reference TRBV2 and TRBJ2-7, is EPEVTQTPSHQVTQMGQEVILRCVPISNHLYFYWYRQILGQKVEFLVSFYNNEISEKSEIFDDQFSVERPDGSNFTLKIRSTKLEDSAMYFCASSEWIYEQYFGPGTRLTVT.

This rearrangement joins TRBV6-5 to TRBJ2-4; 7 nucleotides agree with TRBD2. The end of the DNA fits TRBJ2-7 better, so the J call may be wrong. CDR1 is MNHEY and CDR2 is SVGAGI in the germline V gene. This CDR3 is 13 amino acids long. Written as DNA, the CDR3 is TGTGCCAGCAACGAGCGGGGACGCTACGAGCAGTACTTC. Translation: CASNERGRYEQYF.

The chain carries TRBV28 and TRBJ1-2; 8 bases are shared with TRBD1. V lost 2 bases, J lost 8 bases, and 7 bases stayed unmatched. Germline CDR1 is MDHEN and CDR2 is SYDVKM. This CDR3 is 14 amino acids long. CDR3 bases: TGTGCCAGCAGTTTAGGTGGGGGACAGGCGGGCTACACCTTC. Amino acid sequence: CASSLGGGQAGYTF.

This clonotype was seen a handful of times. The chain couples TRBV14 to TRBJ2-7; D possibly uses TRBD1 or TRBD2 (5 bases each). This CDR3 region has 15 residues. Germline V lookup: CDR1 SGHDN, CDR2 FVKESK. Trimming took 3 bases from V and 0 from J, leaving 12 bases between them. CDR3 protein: CASSQTGPPSYEQYF. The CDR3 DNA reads TGTGCCAGCAGCCAGACGGGGCCGCCCTCCTACGAGCAGTACTTC.

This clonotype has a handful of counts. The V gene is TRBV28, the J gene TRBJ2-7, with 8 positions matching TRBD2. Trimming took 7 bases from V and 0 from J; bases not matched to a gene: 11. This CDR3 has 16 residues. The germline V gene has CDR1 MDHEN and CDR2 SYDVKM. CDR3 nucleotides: TGTGCCAGCACCCTATCGGGGGGGGCAGGCTCCTACGAGCAGTACTTC. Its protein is CASTLSGGAGSYEQYF.

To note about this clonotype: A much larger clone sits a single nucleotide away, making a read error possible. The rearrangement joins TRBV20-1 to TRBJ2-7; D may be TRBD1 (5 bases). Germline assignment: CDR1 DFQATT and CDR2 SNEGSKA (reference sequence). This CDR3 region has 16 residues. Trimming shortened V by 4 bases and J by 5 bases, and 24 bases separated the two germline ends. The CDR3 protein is CSANDQGKTKAHEQYF. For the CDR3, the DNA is TGCAGTGCTAACGACCAGGGAAAAACCAAAGCCCACGAGCAGTACTTC.

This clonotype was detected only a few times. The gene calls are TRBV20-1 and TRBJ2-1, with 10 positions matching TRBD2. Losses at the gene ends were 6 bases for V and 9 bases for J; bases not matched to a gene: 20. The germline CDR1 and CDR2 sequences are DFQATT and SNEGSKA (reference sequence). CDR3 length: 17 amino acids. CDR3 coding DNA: TGCAGTGCGAACACCGGGACTAGCGTCTCCCGCTGGGGTGAGCAGTTCTTC. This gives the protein CSANTGTSVSRWGEQFF.

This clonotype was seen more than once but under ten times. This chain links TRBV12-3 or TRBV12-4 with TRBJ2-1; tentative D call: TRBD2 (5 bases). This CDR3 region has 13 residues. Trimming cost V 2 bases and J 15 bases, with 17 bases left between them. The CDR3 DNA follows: TGTGCCAGCAGTTTAAATCCTCCGGGGAGTAGGTTCTTC. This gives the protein CASSLNPPGSRFF.

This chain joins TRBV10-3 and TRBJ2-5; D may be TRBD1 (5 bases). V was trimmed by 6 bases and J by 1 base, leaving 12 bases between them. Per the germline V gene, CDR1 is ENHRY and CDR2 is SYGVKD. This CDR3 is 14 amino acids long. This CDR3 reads CAIRSARVQETQYF. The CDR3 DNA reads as TGTGCCATCAGATCGGCCAGGGTCCAAGAGACCCAGTACTTC.

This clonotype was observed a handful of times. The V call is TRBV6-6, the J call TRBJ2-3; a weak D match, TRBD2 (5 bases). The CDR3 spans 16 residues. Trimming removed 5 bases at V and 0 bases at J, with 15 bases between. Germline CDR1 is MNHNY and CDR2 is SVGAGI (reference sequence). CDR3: CASSPRGRTSTDTQYF. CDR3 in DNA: TGTGCCAGCAGTCCCCGAGGCAGGACTAGCACAGATACGCAGTATTTT.

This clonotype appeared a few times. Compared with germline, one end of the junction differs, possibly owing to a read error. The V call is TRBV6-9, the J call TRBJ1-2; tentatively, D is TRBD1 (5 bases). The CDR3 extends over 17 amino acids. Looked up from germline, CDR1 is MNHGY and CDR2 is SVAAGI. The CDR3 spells CASSYFQGRQTNYGYTF. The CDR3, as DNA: TGTGCCAGCAGCTATTTTCAGGGACGGCAGACTAACTATGGCTACACCTTC.

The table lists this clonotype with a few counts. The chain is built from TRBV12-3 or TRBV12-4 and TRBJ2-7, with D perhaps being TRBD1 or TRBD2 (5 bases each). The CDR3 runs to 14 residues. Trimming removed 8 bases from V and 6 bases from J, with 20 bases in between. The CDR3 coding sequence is TGTGCCAGCTCCCTCTTAACGGGGCAGGGCGAGCAGTACTTC. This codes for CASSLLTGQGEQYF.

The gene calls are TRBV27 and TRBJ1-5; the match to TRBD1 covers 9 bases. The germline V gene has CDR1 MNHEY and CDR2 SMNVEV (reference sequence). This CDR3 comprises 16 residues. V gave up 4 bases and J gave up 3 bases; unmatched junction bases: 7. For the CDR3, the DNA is TGTGCCAGCAGTTCGCCGGGACAGGGAAACAATCAGCCCCAGCATTTT. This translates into CASSSPGQGNNQPQHF.

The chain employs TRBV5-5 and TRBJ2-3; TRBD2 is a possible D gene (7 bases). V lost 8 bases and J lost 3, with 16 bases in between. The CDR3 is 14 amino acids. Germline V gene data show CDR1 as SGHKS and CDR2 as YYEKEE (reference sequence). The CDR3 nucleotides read TGTGCCAGTCTCGGGGGGCTGAAAACAGATACGCAGTATTTT. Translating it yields CASLGGLKTDTQYF.

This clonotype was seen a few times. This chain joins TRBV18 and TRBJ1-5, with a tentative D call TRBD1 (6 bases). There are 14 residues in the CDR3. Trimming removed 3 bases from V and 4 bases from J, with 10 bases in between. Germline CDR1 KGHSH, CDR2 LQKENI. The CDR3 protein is CASSPGTTNQPQHF. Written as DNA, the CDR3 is TGTGCCAGCTCACCTGGGACAACTAATCAGCCCCAGCATTTT. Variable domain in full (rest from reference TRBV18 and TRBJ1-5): NAGVMQNPRHLVRRRGQEARLRCSPMKGHSHVYWYRQLPEEGLKFMVYLQKENIIDESGMPKERFSAEFPKEGPSILRIQQVVRGDSAAYFCASSPGTTNQPQHFGDGTRLSIL.

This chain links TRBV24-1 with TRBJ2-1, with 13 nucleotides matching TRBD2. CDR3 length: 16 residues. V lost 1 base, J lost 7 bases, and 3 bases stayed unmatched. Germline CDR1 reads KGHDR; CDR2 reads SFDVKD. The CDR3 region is CATSDFTTSGGNEQFF. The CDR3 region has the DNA TGTGCCACCAGTGATTTCACGACTAGCGGGGGGAATGAGCAGTTCTTC.

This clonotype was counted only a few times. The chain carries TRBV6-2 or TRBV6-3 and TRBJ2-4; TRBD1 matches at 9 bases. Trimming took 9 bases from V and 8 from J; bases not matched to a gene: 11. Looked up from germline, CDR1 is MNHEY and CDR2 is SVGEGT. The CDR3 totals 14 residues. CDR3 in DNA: TGTGCCAGTCGGCTGGGGACAGGGCGGGACATTCAGTACTTC. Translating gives CASRLGTGRDIQYF.

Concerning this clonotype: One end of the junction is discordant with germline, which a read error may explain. CDR3 protein: CAGSWTFQETQYF. The CDR3 nucleotides are TGTGCCGGCAGCTGGACCTTCCAAGAGACCCAGTACTTC. The rearrangement links TRBV5-4 to TRBJ2-5; D uncertain. The CDR3 sequence is 13 residues long. Germline V lookup: CDR1 SGHNT, CDR2 YYREEE (reference sequence).

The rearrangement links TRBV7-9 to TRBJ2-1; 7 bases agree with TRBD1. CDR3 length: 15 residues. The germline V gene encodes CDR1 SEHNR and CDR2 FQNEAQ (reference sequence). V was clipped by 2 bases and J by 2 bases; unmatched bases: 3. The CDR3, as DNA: TGTGCCAGCAGCTTACGTCAGGGGGCCTACAATGAGCAGTTCTTC. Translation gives CASSLRQGAYNEQFF.

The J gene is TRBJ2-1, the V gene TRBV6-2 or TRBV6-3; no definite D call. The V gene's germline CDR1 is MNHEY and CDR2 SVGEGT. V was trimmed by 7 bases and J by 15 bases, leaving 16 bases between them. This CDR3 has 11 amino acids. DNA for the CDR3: TGTGCCAGCACCAACGCGAAGGGTGCGTTCTTC. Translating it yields CASTNAKGAFF.

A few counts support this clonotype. The CDR3 nucleotides are TGTGCCACCGGAGACAGACAAGAGACCCAGTACTTC. Amino acids: CATGDRQETQYF. V and J are TRBV24-1 and TRBJ2-5; D may be TRBD1 (5 bases). In germline, CDR1 is KGHDR, CDR2 SFDVKD. The CDR3 contains 12 residues. V was cut by 9 bases and J by 2 bases, with 9 bases left in between.

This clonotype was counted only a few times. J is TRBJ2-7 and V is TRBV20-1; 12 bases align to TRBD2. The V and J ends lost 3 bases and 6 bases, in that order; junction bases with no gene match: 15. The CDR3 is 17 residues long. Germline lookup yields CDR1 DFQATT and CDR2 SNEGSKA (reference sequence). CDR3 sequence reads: CSASLSGTSGFWLEQYF. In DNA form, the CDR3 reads TGCAGTGCTAGCCTAAGCGGGACTAGCGGGTTTTGGCTCGAGCAGTACTTC.

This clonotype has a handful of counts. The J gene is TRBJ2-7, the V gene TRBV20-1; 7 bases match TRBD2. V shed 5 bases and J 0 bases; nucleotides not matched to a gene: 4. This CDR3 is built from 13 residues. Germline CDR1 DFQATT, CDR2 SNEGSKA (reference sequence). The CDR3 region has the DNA TGCAGTGCTGACGGGAGGAGCTCCTACGAGCAGTACTTC. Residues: CSADGRSSYEQYF.